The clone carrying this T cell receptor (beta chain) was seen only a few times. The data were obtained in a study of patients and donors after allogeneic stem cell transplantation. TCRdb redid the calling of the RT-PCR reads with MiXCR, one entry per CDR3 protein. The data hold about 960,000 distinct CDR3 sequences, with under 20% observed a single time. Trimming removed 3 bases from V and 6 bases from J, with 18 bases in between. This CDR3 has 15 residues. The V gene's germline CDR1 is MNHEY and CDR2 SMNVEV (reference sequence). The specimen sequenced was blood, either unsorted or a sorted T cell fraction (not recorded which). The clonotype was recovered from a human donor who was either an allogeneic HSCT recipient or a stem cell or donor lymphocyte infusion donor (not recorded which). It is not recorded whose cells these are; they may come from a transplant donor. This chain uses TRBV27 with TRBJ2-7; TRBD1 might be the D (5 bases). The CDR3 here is CASSFLRQGSLEQYF. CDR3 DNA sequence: TGTGCCAGCAGTTTTTTACGGCAGGGAAGTCTCGAGCAGTACTTC.